Listed below are T cell receptor beta chains from one sample, sequenced in a study of T cells in Graves' hyperthyroidism and ophthalmopathy. TCRdb independently ran MiXCR on the multiplex PCR reads; one entry per CDR3 protein. The sample has roughly 100,000 distinct CDR3 sequences, 45% to 50% seen once. The sample consisted of blood. Receptors were obtained from a man in his forties with Graves' hyperthyroidism. Both conserved end residues are part of each CDR3. The order of the fields is V gene, J gene, CDR3 protein.

V gene: TRBV5-4
J gene: TRBJ2-2
CDR3 protein: CASSYSTGELFF

V gene: TRBV20-1
J gene: TRBJ2-7
CDR3 protein: CSARAPGPGTYEQYF

V gene: TRBV29-1
J gene: TRBJ2-7
CDR3 protein: CSVEVSGAYEQYF

V gene: TRBV5-1
J gene: TRBJ1-1
CDR3 protein: CASSPDRDFLNTEAFF

V gene: TRBV7-9
J gene: TRBJ1-1
CDR3 protein: CASSLEGTERGEAFF

V gene: TRBV9
J gene: TRBJ2-5
CDR3 protein: CASSPSWGQGTQYF

V gene: TRBV28
J gene: TRBJ2-5
CDR3 protein: CASTPRGRGKETQYF

V gene: TRBV12-3/TRBV12-4
J gene: TRBJ1-4
CDR3 protein: CASRAVATNEKLFF

V gene: TRBV20-1
J gene: TRBJ2-1
CDR3 protein: CSASIERYGNEQFF

V gene: TRBV29-1
J gene: TRBJ2-7
CDR3 protein: CSADRAWELNEQYF

V gene: TRBV6-2/TRBV6-3
J gene: TRBJ2-5
CDR3 protein: CASSWGQETQYF